A single sample is the source of the 11 T cell receptor beta chains below, sequenced in a study of T cell responses to AZD1222 COVID-19 vaccine. The protocol was immunoSEQ multiplex PCR, while the TCRdb copy is restricted to in-frame clones and leaves out a portion. The sample records 150,000 or so clones, 92% being singletons. Sequences were derived from peripheral blood, sampled on day 0 of AZD1222 vaccination. The receptors here all came from an adult in good health.

The chain employs TRBV5-6 and TRBJ1-2; D is unclear. The CDR3 is 13 residues long. V was cut by 0 bases and J by 4 bases, with 7 bases left in between. From germline, CDR1 is SGHDT and CDR2 YYEEEE. CDR3 sequence reads: CASSLGAGYGYTF. CDR3 DNA: TGTGCCAGCAGCTTGGGCGCAGGCTATGGCTACACCTTC.

V and J are TRBV5-4 and TRBJ2-5; 13 bases fit TRBD2. The CDR3 totals 15 residues. After removal of 4 bases from V and 5 bases from J, the junction contained 5 bases not matched to a gene. The germline V gene encodes CDR1 SGHNT and CDR2 YYREEE (reference sequence). The CDR3 DNA reads TGTGCCAGCAGCACTAGCGGGGGGGCCCCGGAGACCCAGTACTTC. It encodes CASSTSGGAPETQYF.

V usage is TRBV5-8 and J usage is TRBJ2-7; D remains ambiguous. Germline lookup yields CDR1 SGHTS and CDR2 YDEGEE. The V end lost 6 bases, the J end lost 0 bases, and 13 bases lay between the germline ends. CDR3 size: 14 residues. The DNA of the CDR3 is TGTGCCAGCACCCCCGACATGGTCTCCTACGAGCAGTACTTC. Encoded protein: CASTPDMVSYEQYF.

The chain combines TRBV30 with TRBJ1-5, with a weak D call TRBD1 (5 bases). Trimming pared 2 bases from V and 2 bases from J, leaving 10 bases between. The CDR3 contains 14 residues. The germline gives CDR1 GTSNPN, CDR2 SVGIG (reference sequence). This CDR3 reads CAWSKGSGNQPQHF. For the CDR3, the DNA is TGTGCCTGGAGTAAGGGGTCGGGCAATCAGCCCCAGCATTTT. Complete variable domain (other parts from reference TRBV30 and TRBJ1-5): SQTIHQWPATLVQPVGSPLSLECTVEGTSNPNLYWYRQAAGRGLQLLFYSVGIGQISSEVPQNLSASRPQDRQFILSSKKLLLSDSGFYLCAWSKGSGNQPQHFGDGTRLSIL.

This clone was found a few times. The conserved phenylalanine or tryptophan normally closing the CDR3 is absent here, so this likely arose from a read error. The DNA is omitted, as the CDR3 cannot be located on it reliably, and the CDR3 follows TCRdb's listing. V usage is TRBV4-3 and J usage is TRBJ1-4. CDR1 and CDR2 (germline): LGHNA, YSLEER. The CDR3 numbers 13 amino acids, ends counted. The chain's CDR3 is CASSQDLQSPASL.

The chain recombines TRBV5-1 with TRBJ2-5; tentatively, D is TRBD2 (5 bases). This CDR3 comprises 13 residues. Germline CDR1 and CDR2: SGHRS and YFSETQ. Trimming cost V 0 bases and J 3 bases, with 6 bases left between them. The DNA for the CDR3 is TGCGCCAGCAGCTTGGGAGGGAAAGAGACCCAGTACTTC. Translating gives CASSLGGKETQYF.

The rearrangement links TRBV10-3 to TRBJ2-5; no firm D call. Germline V CDR1 and CDR2: ENHRY, SYGVKD. The CDR3 consists of 12 residues. Trimming left V 4 bases short and J 0 bases short, with 3 bases between. CDR3 DNA: TGTGCCATCAGTGGATACCAAGAGACCCAGTACTTC. Protein: CAISGYQETQYF.

The rearrangement uses TRBV11-1 and TRBJ2-7; 10 bases match TRBD1. The germline V gene has CDR1 SGHAT and CDR2 FQDESV (reference sequence). This CDR3 has 15 residues. With 5 bases clipped from V and 4 bases from J, the junction kept 8 bases outside the gene matches. This CDR3 is CASSHSGQGGYEQYF. CDR3 coding DNA: TGTGCCAGCAGCCACTCCGGACAGGGGGGATACGAGCAGTACTTC.

This chain links TRBV3-1 (or the pseudogene TRBV3-2) with TRBJ1-2, with D perhaps matching TRBD1 (5 bases). Trimming removed 6 bases at V and 8 bases at J, with 19 bases between. Germline CDR1 reads LGHDT; CDR2 reads YNNKEL (reference sequence). The CDR3 has 14 residues. The CDR3 sequence is CASRSSGPYGGYTF. The CDR3 bases are TGTGCCAGCAGGTCTTCGGGGCCTTATGGAGGCTACACCTTC.

This clone was picked up a small number of times. The rearrangement links TRBV5-6 to TRBJ2-1; unclear D gene. V was clipped by 4 bases and J by 7 bases, with 12 bases between them. Germline values: CDR1 SGHDT, CDR2 YYEEEE. The CDR3 is 13 amino acids. CDR3 coding DNA: TGTGCCAGCAGCCTGATCTTGTTAAATGAGCAGTTCTTC. Encoded protein: CASSLILLNEQFF.

This sequence joins TRBV12-5 and TRBJ2-2; D call uncertain. This CDR3 has 14 amino acids. Germline-derived CDR1 and CDR2 are LGHNT and FRNRAP. The V gene lost 6 bases and the J gene lost 3 bases, with 11 bases spanning the gap. This CDR3 reads CASGPNRDTGELFF. The CDR3, as DNA: TGTGCTAGTGGACCCAATAGGGACACCGGGGAGCTGTTTTTT.